The rows below give T cell receptor beta chains drawn from one sample of a study of T-cell memory formation after mild COVID-19. TCRdb itself ran the 5' RACE reads through MiXCR, one entry per CDR3 protein. The table records about 290,000 distinct CDR3 sequences, about a sixth of them present only once. The sample was PBMCs or a T cell subset sorted from them (not recorded which). The receptors here all came from a man between 18 and 35 years old who had mild COVID-19 (a few samples of this study predate the infection). Cell type and time point are not known. The CDR3 runs from the conserved cysteine through the conserved F or W. The order of the fields is J gene, V gene, clone size, D gene, CDR3 protein, CDR3 DNA. The D gene is left open where the match is weak. For some rows the clone size is stated as once, few or many, or as a class when expanded; others skip it.

J gene: TRBJ2-1; V gene: TRBV7-8; clone size: few; D gene: NA; CDR3 protein: CASSENEQFF; CDR3 DNA: TGTGCCAGCAGTGAGAATGAGCAGTTCTTC
J gene: TRBJ2-5; V gene: TRBV7-2; clone size: NA; D gene: NA; CDR3 protein: CASRVDSGTQYF; CDR3 DNA: TGTGCCAGCAGAGTAGATAGCGGGACCCAGTACTTC
J gene: TRBJ2-1; V gene: TRBV6-4; clone size: many; D gene: NA; CDR3 protein: CASSDSHEGGSYNEQFF; CDR3 DNA: TGTGCCAGCAGTGACTCGCACGAGGGGGGCTCCTACAATGAGCAGTTCTTC
J gene: TRBJ1-2; V gene: TRBV7-8; clone size: NA; D gene: NA; CDR3 protein: CASSLGGWTNYGYTF; CDR3 DNA: TGTGCCAGCAGCTTAGGGGGCTGGACTAACTATGGCTACACCTTC
J gene: TRBJ2-1; V gene: TRBV4-1; clone size: few; D gene: NA; CDR3 protein: CASSQRGRSSYNEQFF; CDR3 DNA: TGCGCCAGCAGCCAACGGGGCAGGAGCTCCTACAATGAGCAGTTCTTC
J gene: TRBJ2-7; V gene: TRBV5-1; clone size: NA; D gene: NA; CDR3 protein: CASGDGNYEQYF; CDR3 DNA: TGCGCCAGCGGGGACGGTAACTACGAGCAGTACTTC
J gene: TRBJ2-5; V gene: TRBV7-9; clone size: NA; D gene: NA; CDR3 protein: CASSRTYQETQYF; CDR3 DNA: TGTGCCAGCAGCCGGACATACCAAGAGACCCAGTACTTC
J gene: TRBJ1-1; V gene: TRBV5-4; clone size: few; D gene: NA; CDR3 protein: CASSRSMNTEAFF; CDR3 DNA: TGTGCCAGCAGCCGCTCAATGAACACTGAAGCTTTCTTT
J gene: TRBJ1-2; V gene: TRBV7-8; clone size: few; D gene: NA; CDR3 protein: CASSVTLGRGPANYGYTF; CDR3 DNA: TGTGCCAGCAGCGTTACCCTCGGTCGGGGGCCAGCTAACTATGGCTACACCTTC
J gene: TRBJ2-5; V gene: TRBV20-1; clone size: NA; D gene: TRBD2; CDR3 protein: CSARDPRTSGQETQYF; CDR3 DNA: TGCAGTGCTAGAGACCCGAGGACTAGCGGCCAAGAGACCCAGTACTTC
J gene: TRBJ2-2; V gene: TRBV19; clone size: NA; D gene: NA; CDR3 protein: CASSRGLFPANTGELFF; CDR3 DNA: TGTGCCAGTAGTAGAGGACTGTTCCCGGCGAACACCGGGGAGCTGTTTTTT
J gene: TRBJ2-5; V gene: TRBV7-2; clone size: NA; D gene: TRBD2; CDR3 protein: CASSTGLAAETQYF; CDR3 DNA: TGTGCCAGCAGCACCGGACTAGCGGCGGAGACCCAGTACTTC
J gene: TRBJ2-7; V gene: TRBV11-3; clone size: few; D gene: NA; CDR3 protein: CASSAPSIRDYEQYF; CDR3 DNA: TGTGCCAGCAGCGCACCTAGCATCCGCGACTACGAGCAGTACTTC
J gene: TRBJ2-3; V gene: TRBV10-3; clone size: few; D gene: TRBD1; CDR3 protein: CAISDGQGVTDTQYF; CDR3 DNA: TGTGCCATCAGTGATGGACAGGGGGTCACAGATACGCAGTATTTT
J gene: TRBJ1-1; V gene: TRBV5-6; clone size: NA; D gene: NA; CDR3 protein: CASSLWATEAFF; CDR3 DNA: TGTGCCAGCAGCTTGTGGGCCACTGAAGCTTTCTTT
J gene: TRBJ1-2; V gene: TRBV4-2; clone size: NA; D gene: NA; CDR3 protein: CASSQEARNYGYTF; CDR3 DNA: TGTGCCAGCAGCCAAGAAGCCAGGAACTATGGCTACACCTTC
J gene: TRBJ2-1; V gene: TRBV7-2; clone size: few; D gene: TRBD2; CDR3 protein: CASNRGTSGSSYNEQFF; CDR3 DNA: TGTGCCAGCAACCGGGGGACTAGCGGGAGCTCCTACAATGAGCAGTTCTTC
J gene: TRBJ2-2; V gene: TRBV11-2; clone size: few; D gene: NA; CDR3 protein: CASGPRGRGPGELFF; CDR3 DNA: TGTGCCAGCGGGCCCCGCGGAAGGGGTCCCGGGGAGCTGTTTTTT
J gene: TRBJ1-3; V gene: TRBV6-6; clone size: NA; D gene: NA; CDR3 protein: CASSYDGNTIYF; CDR3 DNA: TGTGCCAGCAGTTATGACGGAAACACCATATATTTT
J gene: TRBJ1-4; V gene: TRBV12-3/TRBV12-4; clone size: NA; D gene: TRBD1; CDR3 protein: CASSRTGDGQEKLFF; CDR3 DNA: TGTGCCAGCAGCCGAACAGGGGATGGACAGGAAAAACTGTTTTTT
J gene: TRBJ2-5; V gene: TRBV6-6; clone size: NA; D gene: TRBD2; CDR3 protein: CASSSRLAGAQETQYF; CDR3 DNA: TGTGCCAGCAGTTCGAGACTAGCGGGGGCCCAAGAGACCCAGTACTTC
J gene: TRBJ2-1; V gene: TRBV11-2; clone size: few; D gene: TRBD1; CDR3 protein: CASSAPDRVNEQFF; CDR3 DNA: TGTGCCAGCAGCGCACCTGACAGGGTCAATGAGCAGTTCTTC
J gene: TRBJ2-3; V gene: TRBV7-2; clone size: NA; D gene: TRBD2; CDR3 protein: CASSLQLAGGSTDTQYF; CDR3 DNA: TGTGCCAGCAGCTTACAACTAGCGGGGGGCAGCACAGATACGCAGTATTTT
J gene: TRBJ1-5; V gene: TRBV6-5; clone size: NA; D gene: NA; CDR3 protein: CASRRAGRVGQPQHF; CDR3 DNA: TGTGCCAGCAGGAGGGCAGGGCGGGTCGGACAGCCCCAGCATTTT
J gene: TRBJ2-1; V gene: TRBV2; clone size: NA; D gene: TRBD2; CDR3 protein: CASSYPGLAVSYNEQFF; CDR3 DNA: TGTGCCAGCAGTTATCCCGGACTAGCGGTTTCCTACAATGAGCAGTTCTTC
J gene: TRBJ2-7; V gene: TRBV2; clone size: NA; D gene: TRBD2; CDR3 protein: CASRVLAGLYEQYF; CDR3 DNA: TGTGCCAGCAGGGTACTAGCGGGCCTCTACGAGCAGTACTTC